The 32 T cell receptor beta chains below come from one sample, sequenced in a study of cytomegalovirus exposure and HLA in healthy donors. Measured with immunoSEQ multiplex PCR; TCRdb has only the in-frame clones, and not every one. This repertoire shows some 69,000 clones, about 94% found once; its top ten account for 4% to 5.5%. Sequencing was performed on PBMCs. The source of these receptors is a man younger than 30 in good health and CMV-seropositive.

This chain links TRBV5-4 with TRBJ2-1; D gene unclear. V was clipped by 1 base and J by 8 bases, with 4 bases between them. The CDR3 consists of 11 residues. The V gene's germline CDR1 is SGHNT and CDR2 YYREEE (reference sequence). In DNA, the CDR3 is TGTGCCAGCAGCTTGTATGATGAGCAGTTCTTC. As protein: CASSLYDEQFF.

In its sample, this clone was seen a few times. The chain is built from TRBV7-2 and TRBJ2-7; 7 nucleotides agree with TRBD1. Germline lookup yields CDR1 SGHTA and CDR2 FQGNSA. This CDR3 contains 14 residues. V gave up 5 bases and J gave up 6 bases; unmatched junction bases: 10. The CDR3 here is CASSRRQGFGEQYF. The CDR3 nucleotides read TGTGCCAGCAGCCGCCGACAGGGCTTCGGCGAGCAGTACTTC. Looking up the rest from reference TRBV7-2 and TRBJ2-7 gives the full variable domain: GAGVSQSPSNKVTEKGKDVELRCDPISGHTALYWYRQSLGQGLEFLIYFQGNSAPDKSGLPSDRFSAERTGGSVSTLTIQRTQQEDSAVYLCASSRRQGFGEQYFGPGTRLTVT.

The genes are TRBV27 and TRBJ2-6; D unclear. With 8 bases removed from V and 0 bases from J, the gap between germline ends came to 11 bases. This CDR3 region has 15 residues. From germline, CDR1 is MNHEY and CDR2 SMNVEV (reference sequence). CDR3 sequence reads: CASGQSRSGANVLTF. Written as DNA, the CDR3 is TGTGCCAGCGGGCAGTCCCGCTCTGGGGCCAACGTCCTGACTTTC.

This chain links TRBV7-9 with TRBJ2-7; possible D gene TRBD1, 5 bases. The CDR3 spans 14 residues. Deletions cut 2 bases from V and 5 bases from J, with 13 bases between. Germline assignment: CDR1 SEHNR and CDR2 FQNEAQ (reference sequence). CDR3 in amino acids: CASSLIPGFNEQYF. DNA for the CDR3: TGTGCCAGCAGCTTAATCCCAGGGTTCAACGAGCAGTACTTC.

This rearrangement joins TRBV6-5 to TRBJ2-1; D might be TRBD2 (5 bases). In germline, CDR1 is MNHEY, CDR2 SVGAGI. V lost 7 bases and J lost 9, with 19 bases in between. The CDR3 runs to 14 residues. The CDR3, as DNA: TGTGCCAGCACTGAAGACGGGGTGGGAAGTGAGCAGTTCTTC. Protein: CASTEDGVGSEQFF.

The V gene is TRBV27, the J gene TRBJ1-1, with TRBD1 matching 12 bases. CDR3 length: 17 amino acids. Germline assignment: CDR1 MNHEY and CDR2 SMNVEV (reference sequence). Unmatched junction bases numbered 7, after V lost 5 bases and J lost 0 bases. CDR3 bases: TGTGCCAGCAGTAGGGACAGGGGGCGATTCTTGAACACTGAAGCTTTCTTT. Amino acids: CASSRDRGRFLNTEAFF.

The chain is built from TRBV7-8 and TRBJ2-2; no reliable D call. CDR1 is SGHVS, CDR2 FQNEAQ, per germline. This CDR3 region has 15 residues. V lost 5 bases to trimming and J lost 0 bases, with 10 bases between them. The CDR3 sequence: CASSRGTPNTGELFF. CDR3 DNA: TGTGCCAGCAGCAGAGGTACCCCGAACACCGGGGAGCTGTTTTTT.

This rearrangement joins TRBV7-3 to TRBJ2-2; 9 nucleotides match TRBD2. Germline values: CDR1 SGHTA, CDR2 FQGTGA. V trimming: 0 bases; J trimming: 4 bases; junction bases outside the gene matches: 9. There are 18 residues in the CDR3. DNA of the CDR3: TGTGCCAGCAGCTTAACGGTCGAGCGGGGGGCCACCACCGGGGAGCTGTTTTTT. Its protein product is CASSLTVERGATTGELFF.

The chain combines TRBV28 with TRBJ1-1; D is undetermined. The CDR3 extends over 11 amino acids. Germline assignment: CDR1 MDHEN and CDR2 SYDVKM. V lost 7 bases, J lost 11 bases, and 14 bases lay in between. CDR3 amino acids: CASIYGGRAFF. The CDR3 DNA follows: TGTGCCAGCATATACGGCGGTCGGGCTTTCTTT.

This sequence joins TRBV7-9 and TRBJ2-2, with 11 bases lining up with TRBD2. This CDR3 comprises 18 residues. Germline V gene data show CDR1 as SEHNR and CDR2 as FQNEAQ (reference sequence). The ends lost 5 bases at V and 4 bases at J; junction bases unmatched: 12. CDR3 DNA sequence: TGTGCCAGCAGCCTTCCCCACCGACTAGCGGGACCCACCGGGGAGCTGTTTTTT. It translates to CASSLPHRLAGPTGELFF.

The genes are TRBV28 and TRBJ1-5; D may be TRBD1 (5 bases). V gave up 6 bases and J gave up 5 bases, with 14 bases separating them. From germline, CDR1 is MDHEN and CDR2 SYDVKM. The CDR3 contains 14 residues. The CDR3: CASRERQLYQPQHF. Here the CDR3 DNA reads TGTGCCAGCAGGGAGAGACAGCTTTATCAGCCCCAGCATTTT. The full variable domain, with the rest looked up from reference TRBV28 and TRBJ1-5, is DVKVTQSSRYLVKRTGEKVFLECVQDMDHENMFWYRQDPGLGLRLIYFSYDVKMKEKGDIPEGYSVSREKKERFSLILESASTNQTSMYLCASRERQLYQPQHFGDGTRLSIL.

The chain links TRBV27 to TRBJ1-4; TRBD1 matches 10 bases. The J segment lost 6 bases and the V segment lost 6 bases, leaving 4 bases of the junction unmatched. This CDR3 is built from 14 residues. Germline V lookup: CDR1 MNHEY, CDR2 SMNVEV (reference sequence). CDR3 sequence (DNA): TGTGCCAGCAGAAGGACAGGGGGATATGAAAAACTGTTTTTT. Its translation is CASRRTGGYEKLFF.

This clone has just one count. The rearrangement uses TRBV7-9 and TRBJ2-5, with no clear D. The CDR3 extends over 12 amino acids. V dropped 5 bases and J dropped 4 bases, with 8 bases sitting between them. Germline CDR1 is SEHNR and CDR2 is FQNEAQ (reference sequence). CDR3 nucleotide sequence: TGTGCCAGCAGCCTCCTAGGAGAGACCCAGTACTTC. Protein sequence: CASSLLGETQYF.

V and J are TRBV28 and TRBJ1-2; weak D call: TRBD1 (5 bases). V gave up 2 bases and J gave up 8 bases, with 12 bases separating them. The CDR3 is 13 amino acids. CDR1 is MDHEN, CDR2 SYDVKM, per germline. For the CDR3, the DNA is TGTGCCAGCAGTTTACGGGGGGTTAGCGGCTACACCTTC. Its protein product is CASSLRGVSGYTF.

The CDR3 region is CASSLASGGLYEQFF. The CDR3, as DNA: TGTGCCAGCAGCTTAGCCTCGGGAGGGCTTTATGAGCAGTTCTTC. The V call is TRBV7-2, the J call TRBJ2-1; 8 positions match TRBD2. V trimming: 0 bases; J trimming: 8 bases; junction bases outside the gene matches: 6. CDR3 length: 15 amino acids. Germline V gene data show CDR1 as SGHTA and CDR2 as FQGNSA.

The chain recombines TRBV7-9 with TRBJ2-5; D is perhaps TRBD1 (5 bases). The CDR3 consists of 15 residues. V lost 4 bases to trimming and J lost 5 bases, with 17 bases between them. Germline lookup yields CDR1 SEHNR and CDR2 FQNEAQ (reference sequence). CDR3 region: CASSSRRPGIETQYF. CDR3 nucleotide sequence: TGTGCCAGCAGCTCCCGGAGACCAGGGATTGAGACCCAGTACTTC.

V and J are TRBV28 and TRBJ1-1; maybe TRBD1 (5 bases). This CDR3 is 13 amino acids long. Trimming took 8 bases from V and 0 from J, leaving 10 bases between them. Germline lookup yields CDR1 MDHEN and CDR2 SYDVKM. In DNA, the CDR3 is TGTGCCAGCGCCGGGGGTTTGAACACTGAAGCTTTCTTT. This gives the protein CASAGGLNTEAFF.

The chain employs TRBV6-4 and TRBJ2-3, with 10 bases aligning to TRBD1. V lost 2 bases to trimming and J lost 4 bases; unmatched junction nucleotides: 3. Per germline, CDR1 MRHNA and CDR2 SNTAGT. The CDR3 loop spans 15 amino acids. The CDR3 here is CASSDGTGEADTQYF. The CDR3 DNA is TGTGCCAGCAGTGACGGGACAGGGGAGGCAGATACGCAGTATTTT.

The chain links TRBV7-3 to TRBJ2-1; TRBD1 agrees at 11 bases. V trimming: 4 bases; J trimming: 16 bases; junction bases outside the gene matches: 21. CDR1 and CDR2 (germline): SGHTA, FQGTGA. The length of the CDR3 is 17 residues. DNA of the CDR3: TGTGCCAGCAGCTCAGCCGGGACAGGGGGAATCGGTCCTGAGCTCTTCTTC. This codes for CASSSAGTGGIGPELFF.

V is TRBV12-5 and J is TRBJ2-5; 7 positions agree with TRBD1. This CDR3 region has 16 residues. Trimming cost V 1 base and J 4 bases; bases outside gene matches: 9. Germline CDR1 and CDR2: LGHNT and FRNRAP. Written as DNA, the CDR3 is TGTGCTAGTGGTTTGGCCCAGAGGGCAGGGGGAGAGACCCAGTACTTC. Encoded protein: CASGLAQRAGGETQYF.

The chain employs TRBV6-1 and TRBJ1-2; 7 bases are a match to TRBD1. The junction had 10 bases not matched to a gene; V was cut back by 7 bases and J by 2 bases. The V gene's germline CDR1 is MNHNS and CDR2 SASEGT. The CDR3 runs 15 residues. CDR3 sequence reads: CASTRSRDSNYGYTF. In DNA form, the CDR3 reads TGTGCCAGCACCAGAAGCCGGGACAGCAACTATGGCTACACCTTC.

CDR3 sequence reads: CASTAFQRGQETQYF. The CDR3 DNA reads as TGTGCCAGCACCGCATTTCAGCGGGGCCAAGAGACCCAGTACTTC. This chain connects TRBV7-2 to TRBJ2-5; TRBD2 agrees at 7 bases. The V segment lost 7 bases and the J segment 1 base; nucleotides outside the gene matches: 9. Germline CDR1 and CDR2: SGHTA and FQGNSA. CDR3 length equals 15 residues. The variable domain in full, completed from reference TRBV7-2 and TRBJ2-5, reads GAGVSQSPSNKVTEKGKDVELRCDPISGHTALYWYRQSLGQGLEFLIYFQGNSAPDKSGLPSDRFSAERTGGSVSTLTIQRTQQEDSAVYLCASTAFQRGQETQYFGPGTRLLVL.

This clone has only one observation. The chain's CDR3 is CASSFFRQPQHF. CDR3 in DNA: TGTGCCAGCAGTTTTTTCCGTCAGCCCCAGCATTTT. J is TRBJ1-5 and V is TRBV28, with D uncertain. Germline V gene data show CDR1 as MDHEN and CDR2 as SYDVKM. This CDR3 spans 12 amino acids. Between the trimmed V and J ends, which lost 3 bases and 6 bases, there was a span of 6 bases.

The rearrangement uses TRBV6-6 and TRBJ1-1; TRBD1 matches 7 bases. The CDR3 sequence is 13 residues long. Germline-derived CDR1 and CDR2 are MNHNY and SVGAGI (reference sequence). V dropped 7 bases and J dropped 3; count of bases not matched to a gene: 5. CDR3 in DNA: TGTGCCAGCACCCCCGACAGGGACACTGAAGCTTTCTTT. The encoded protein is CASTPDRDTEAFF.

The rearrangement links TRBV7-9 to TRBJ2-7; D call uncertain. The CDR3 is 15 amino acids. Germline V gives CDR1 SEHNR, CDR2 FQNEAQ (reference sequence). The germline V and J ends were trimmed by 0 bases and 3 bases, with 12 bases remaining between them. The CDR3, as DNA: TGTGCCAGCAGCTTAGCAGGCGGCGGTTACTACGAGCAGTACTTC. Amino acids: CASSLAGGGYYEQYF.

The chain employs TRBV6-6 and TRBJ1-2, with D unclear. Germline assignment: CDR1 MNHNY and CDR2 SVGAGI (reference sequence). Trimming took 5 bases from V and 6 from J, leaving 10 bases between them. This CDR3 has 12 amino acids. In nucleotides, the CDR3 is TGTGCCAGCAGTCCCACGAGCGATGGCTACACCTTC. This sequence encodes CASSPTSDGYTF.

The chain recombines TRBV27 with TRBJ2-5; 10 bases match TRBD2. Germline V gene lookup returns CDR1 MNHEY and CDR2 SMNVEV (reference sequence). V lost 5 bases, J lost 0 bases, and 6 bases stayed unmatched. CDR3 length: 16 residues. Written as DNA, the CDR3 is TGTGCCAGCAGTACCCAGCGGGGGGGGGACCAAGAGACCCAGTACTTC. Its translation: CASSTQRGGDQETQYF.

The chain employs TRBV28 and TRBJ1-3, with no clear D. The germline V and J ends were trimmed by 7 bases and 1 base, with 17 bases remaining between them. This CDR3 comprises 16 residues. CDR1 and CDR2 (germline): MDHEN, SYDVKM. The CDR3 nucleotides are TGTGCCAGCAACCTGGAGGGTCTCGGGTCTGGAAACACCATATATTTT. Translation gives CASNLEGLGSGNTIYF.

This chain connects TRBV27 to TRBJ1-1, with a possible D match to TRBD1 (5 bases). Trimming shortened V by 6 bases and J by 1 base, and 9 bases separated the two germline ends. The CDR3 sequence is 13 residues long. CDR1 MNHEY and CDR2 SMNVEV come from the germline V gene (reference sequence). The CDR3 region has the DNA TGTGCCAGCAGACATACAGGGAACACTGAAGCTTTCTTT. It yields the protein CASRHTGNTEAFF.

The rearrangement links TRBV2 to TRBJ2-7, with D possibly TRBD2 on 5 matching bases. Trimming shortened V by 1 base and J by 1 base, and 17 bases separated the two germline ends. This CDR3 spans 17 amino acids. In germline, CDR1 is SNHLY, CDR2 FYNNEI. As DNA, the CDR3 is TGTGCCAGCAGTGAAGGGGGTCCTCTAGCTGGGTCCTACGAGCAGTACTTC. This sequence encodes CASSEGGPLAGSYEQYF.

This chain links TRBV6-5 with TRBJ1-1; 10 bases fit TRBD1. V shed 6 bases and J 8 bases; nucleotides not matched to a gene: 6. CDR1 is MNHEY, CDR2 SVGAGI, per germline. CDR3 size: 13 residues. CDR3 region: CASRPRTGGEAFF. CDR3 nucleotide sequence: TGTGCCAGCAGGCCACGGACAGGGGGGGAAGCTTTCTTT.

This chain joins TRBV11-2 and TRBJ2-1; the match to TRBD1 covers 8 bases. The CDR3 contains 16 residues. The germline V gene has CDR1 SGHAT and CDR2 FQNNGV. With 5 bases clipped from V and 7 bases from J, the junction kept 13 bases outside the gene matches. The CDR3 nucleotides are TGTGCCAGCAGCCCAAAGTCGGGCAGGGGGCAGAATGAGCAGTTCTTC. This encodes CASSPKSGRGQNEQFF.